A single sample is the source of the 4 T cell receptor beta chains below, sequenced in a study of CXCR3-negative and CXCR3-positive naive CD8 T cells. UMI-labeled TRB cDNA libraries were prepared by 5' RACE. TCRdb derives one entry per CDR3 protein from the 5' RACE reads, leaving out DNA. This listing includes 69,000 or so distinct CDR3 sequences. The sequencing sample was made of naive CXCR3- CD8+ T cells from blood. The subset: CD45RO-CCR7+CD27+CD95- naive CD8+ T cells lacking CXCR3 (TNR3-). The receptors originated from a human donor in good health. Some clones in this sample may be carry-over from other donors' samples.

This chain links TRBV28 with TRBJ2-7; absent DNA, TCRdb's TRBD1 call cannot be checked. Germline V lookup: CDR1 MDHEN, CDR2 SYDVKM. The CDR3 covers 15 residues. CDR3 loop: CASSFRPGGSYEQYF. The full variable domain, its missing parts supplied by reference TRBV28 and TRBJ2-7, is DVKVTQSSRYLVKRTGEKVFLECVQDMDHENMFWYRQDPGLGLRLIYFSYDVKMKEKGDIPEGYSVSREKKERFSLILESASTNQTSMYLCASSFRPGGSYEQYFGPGTRLTVT.

The rearrangement links TRBV5-1 to TRBJ2-2; TCRdb indicates TRBD1, and absent DNA this call remains unverified. CDR3 length: 17 residues. Germline-derived CDR1 and CDR2 are SGHRS and YFSETQ. The CDR3 is CASSTLGGGGNTGELFF.

V gene TRBV12-3 or TRBV12-4 combines with J gene TRBJ1-1; lacking DNA, the TRBD1 call made by TCRdb goes unchecked. The CDR3 is made up of 14 amino acids. The chain's CDR3 is CASSPHPRGTEAFF.

The chain is built from TRBV7-6 and TRBJ1-6; TCRdb's assignment of TRBD1 cannot be checked, as there is no DNA. The germline gives CDR1 SGHVS, CDR2 FNYEAQ. The CDR3 has 15 residues. The CDR3 loop is CASRMTGADNSPLHF.